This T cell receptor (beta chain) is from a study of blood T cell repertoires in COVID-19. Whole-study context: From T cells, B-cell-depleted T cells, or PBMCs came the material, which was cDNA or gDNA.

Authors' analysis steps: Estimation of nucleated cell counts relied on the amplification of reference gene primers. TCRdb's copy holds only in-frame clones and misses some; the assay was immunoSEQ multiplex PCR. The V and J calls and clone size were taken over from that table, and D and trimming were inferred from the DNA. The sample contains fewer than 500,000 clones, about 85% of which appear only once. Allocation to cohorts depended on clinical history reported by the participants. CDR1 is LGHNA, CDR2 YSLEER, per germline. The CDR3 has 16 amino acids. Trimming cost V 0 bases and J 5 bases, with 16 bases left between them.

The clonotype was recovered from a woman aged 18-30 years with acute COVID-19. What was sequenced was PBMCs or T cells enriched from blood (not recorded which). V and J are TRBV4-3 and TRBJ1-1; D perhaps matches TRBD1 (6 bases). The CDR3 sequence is CASSQDERQGWTEAFF. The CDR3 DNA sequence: TGCGCCAGCAGCCAAGACGAGCGGCAGGGGTGGACTGAAGCTTTCTTT.